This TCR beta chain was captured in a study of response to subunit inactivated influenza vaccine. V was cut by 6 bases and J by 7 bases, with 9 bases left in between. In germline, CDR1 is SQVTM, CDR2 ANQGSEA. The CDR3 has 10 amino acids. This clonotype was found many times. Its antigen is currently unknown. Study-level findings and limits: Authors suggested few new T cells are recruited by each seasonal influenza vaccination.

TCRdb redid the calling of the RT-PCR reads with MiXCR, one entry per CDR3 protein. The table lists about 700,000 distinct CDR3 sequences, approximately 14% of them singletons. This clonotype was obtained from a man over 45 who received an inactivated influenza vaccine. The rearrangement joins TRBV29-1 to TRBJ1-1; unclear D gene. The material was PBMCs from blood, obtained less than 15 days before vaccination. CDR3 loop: CSVSPNEAFF. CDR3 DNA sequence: TGCAGCGTATCGCCTAATGAAGCTTTCTTT.